This T cell receptor beta chain is from a study of CD8 T cells in Susac syndrome. The study sequenced TCR beta in blood CD8+ and CD4+ T cells. The controls, all healthy donors, were matched for age and sex. The authors negatively isolated CD8+ and CD4+ T cells and FACS-enriched TEMRA cells. The CDR3 consists of 14 residues. Germline CDR1 MNHEY, CDR2 SVGEGT. With V trimmed by 8 bases and J by 3 bases, 7 bases remained unmatched. The authors reverse transcribed about 0.5 to 1 ug RNA with random hexamers. An immunoSEQ multiplex PCR generated amplified TCR beta CDR3 products spanning 54 Vbeta and 13 Jbeta. MiXCR, run by TCRdb on the immunoSEQ multiplex PCR reads, gives a single entry per CDR3 protein. The table shows over 100,000 distinct CDR3 sequences, with about 95% occurring only once.

This chain joins TRBV6-2 or TRBV6-3 and TRBJ2-7, with 10 bases aligning to TRBD2. The origin of this receptor is a human donor in good health. The sequencing sample was made of CD4+ T cells from PBMCs. The CDR3 region is CASEPGTSVYEQYF. CDR3 nucleotide sequence: TGTGCCAGCGAACCCGGGACTAGCGTCTACGAGCAGTACTTC.